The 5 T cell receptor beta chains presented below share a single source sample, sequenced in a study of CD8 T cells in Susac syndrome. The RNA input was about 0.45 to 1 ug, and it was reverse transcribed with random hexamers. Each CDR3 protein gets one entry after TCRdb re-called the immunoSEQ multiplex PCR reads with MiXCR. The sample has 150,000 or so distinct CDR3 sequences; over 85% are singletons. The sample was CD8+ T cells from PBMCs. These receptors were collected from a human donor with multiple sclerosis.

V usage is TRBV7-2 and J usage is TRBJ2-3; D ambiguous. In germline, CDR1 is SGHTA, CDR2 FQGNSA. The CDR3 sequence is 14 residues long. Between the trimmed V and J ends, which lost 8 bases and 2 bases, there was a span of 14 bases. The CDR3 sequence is CASFPFGTTDTQYF. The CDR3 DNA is TGTGCCAGCTTCCCCTTTGGCACCACAGATACGCAGTATTTT.

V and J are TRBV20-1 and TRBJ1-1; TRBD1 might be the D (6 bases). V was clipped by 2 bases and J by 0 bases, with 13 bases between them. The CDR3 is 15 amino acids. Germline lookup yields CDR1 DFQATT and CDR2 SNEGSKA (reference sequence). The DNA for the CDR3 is TGCAGTGCTAGAACATGGACAGAGATGAACACTGAAGCTTTCTTT. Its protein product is CSARTWTEMNTEAFF.

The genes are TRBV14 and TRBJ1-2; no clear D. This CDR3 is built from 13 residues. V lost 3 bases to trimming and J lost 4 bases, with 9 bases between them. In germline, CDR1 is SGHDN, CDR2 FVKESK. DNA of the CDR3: TGTGCCAGCAGCCAGGGTGTCAGCTATGGCTACACCTTC. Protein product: CASSQGVSYGYTF.

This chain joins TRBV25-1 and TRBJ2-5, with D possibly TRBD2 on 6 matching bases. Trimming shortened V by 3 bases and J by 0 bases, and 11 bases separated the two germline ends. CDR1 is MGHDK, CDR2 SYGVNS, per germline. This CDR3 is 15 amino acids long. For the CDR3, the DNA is TGTGCCAGCAGTGATGAGGAGGGCGACCAAGAGACCCAGTACTTC. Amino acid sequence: CASSDEEGDQETQYF.

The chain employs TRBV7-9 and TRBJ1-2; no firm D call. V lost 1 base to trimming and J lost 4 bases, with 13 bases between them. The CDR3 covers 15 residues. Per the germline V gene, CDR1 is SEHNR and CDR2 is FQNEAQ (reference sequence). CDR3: CASSLDWQRIYGYTF. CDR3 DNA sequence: TGTGCCAGCAGCTTAGACTGGCAGCGCATCTATGGCTACACCTTC.